The 18 T cell receptor beta chains presented below share a single source sample, sequenced in a study of cytomegalovirus exposure and HLA in healthy donors. Researchers ran the PCR with 60 Vbeta and 13 Jbeta primers. Here immunoSEQ multiplex PCR was the method, and the copy in TCRdb shows in-frame clones only, minus some. The repertoire holds under 250,000 clones, with approximately 85% as singletons. Sequencing was done on a sample of PBMCs. Every receptor here comes from a girl aged 2-15 years in good health and CMV-seronegative.

The V gene is TRBV29-1, the J gene TRBJ2-6, with D maybe TRBD2 (6 bases). With 4 bases removed from V and 0 bases from J, the gap between germline ends came to 10 bases. CDR3 length equals 15 residues. Germline values: CDR1 SQVTM, CDR2 ANQGSEA. The CDR3 spells CSVAGGVSGANVLTF. CDR3 coding DNA: TGCAGCGTTGCGGGCGGGGTCTCTGGGGCCAACGTCCTGACTTTC.

The chain uses TRBV6-1 and TRBJ2-3; D possibly corresponds to TRBD1 (6 bases). The germline gives CDR1 MNHNS, CDR2 SASEGT. The V and J ends lost 6 bases and 4 bases respectively, with 11 bases between them. This CDR3 comprises 13 residues. The CDR3 DNA follows: TGTGCCAGCAGGGTCAGGGGACCAGATACGCAGTATTTT. It yields the protein CASRVRGPDTQYF.

V gene TRBV29-1 combines with J gene TRBJ2-3; D is possibly TRBD1 (7 bases). CDR1 is SQVTM and CDR2 is ANQGSEA in the germline V gene. The V and J ends lost 4 bases and 0 bases respectively, with 14 bases between them. There are 15 residues in the CDR3. This CDR3 is CSVGGGQVSTDTQYF. CDR3 sequence (DNA): TGCAGCGTTGGGGGAGGACAGGTTAGCACAGATACGCAGTATTTT.

This rearrangement joins TRBV5-1 to TRBJ2-1; 8 bases fit TRBD2. CDR1 and CDR2 from the germline V gene are SGHRS and YFSETQ. V lost 2 bases to trimming and J lost 8 bases; unmatched junction nucleotides: 6. The CDR3 runs 14 residues. The CDR3 sequence is CASSFSSGGDEQFF. The CDR3 DNA is TGCGCCAGCAGCTTCTCCAGCGGGGGCGATGAGCAGTTCTTC.

This sequence joins TRBV6-6 and TRBJ2-4, with D unresolved. Trimming pared 4 bases from V and 9 bases from J, leaving 13 bases between. Germline-derived CDR1 and CDR2 are MNHNY and SVGAGI (reference sequence). This CDR3 has 13 amino acids. CDR3 loop: CASSWAIKVIQYF. CDR3 sequence (DNA): TGTGCCAGCAGTTGGGCTATCAAGGTCATTCAGTACTTC.

The V gene is TRBV7-9, the J gene TRBJ2-3; D is unclear. The CDR3 covers 17 residues. The germline CDR1 and CDR2 sequences are SEHNR and FQNEAQ (reference sequence). Trimming removed 6 bases at V and 0 bases at J, with 19 bases between. The CDR3 sequence is CASRSTGGGMSTDTQYF. The CDR3 DNA reads as TGTGCCAGCAGATCCACCGGCGGCGGCATGAGCACAGATACGCAGTATTTT.

This chain joins TRBV23-1 and TRBJ2-1; 9 positions match TRBD2. TRBV23-1 carries the ORF label, with uncertain function. V dropped 1 base and J dropped 11; count of bases not matched to a gene: 9. There are 15 residues in the CDR3. The CDR3 here is CASSQYIEAGGQQFF. The CDR3 coding sequence is TGCGCCAGCAGTCAATACATTGAAGCGGGAGGTCAGCAGTTCTTC.

The J gene is TRBJ1-1, the V gene TRBV29-1, with D perhaps TRBD1 (6 bases). The germline V gene has CDR1 SQVTM and CDR2 ANQGSEA. The CDR3 has 13 amino acids. V dropped 3 bases and J dropped 5 bases, with 13 bases sitting between them. Here the CDR3 reads CSVERGGLTEAFF. As DNA, the CDR3 is TGCAGCGTTGAGAGGGGGGGGCTTACTGAAGCTTTCTTT.

The chain combines TRBV9 with TRBJ1-1; D not certain. The CDR3 extends over 15 amino acids. Germline CDR1 is SGDLS and CDR2 is YYNGEE. Trimming took off 0 bases at V and 0 bases at J, with 9 bases between the two ends. CDR3 nucleotide sequence: TGTGCCAGCAGCGTAGTGGGAGTTATGAACACTGAAGCTTTCTTT. It encodes CASSVVGVMNTEAFF.

The V and J genes are TRBV2 and TRBJ2-7, with 12 bases that match TRBD2. Germline V gene lookup returns CDR1 SNHLY and CDR2 FYNNEI. V shed 8 bases, J shed 2 bases, and the junction held 4 bases outside the gene matches. This CDR3 has 14 residues. CDR3 region: CASLPSGGAYEQYF. As DNA, the CDR3 is TGTGCCAGCCTTCCTAGCGGGGGGGCCTACGAGCAGTACTTC. The variable domain in full, completed from reference TRBV2 and TRBJ2-7, reads EPEVTQTPSHQVTQMGQEVILRCVPISNHLYFYWYRQILGQKVEFLVSFYNNEISEKSEIFDDQFSVERPDGSNFTLKIRSTKLEDSAMYFCASLPSGGAYEQYFGPGTRLTVT.

V and J are TRBV11-2 and TRBJ1-3, with D unresolved. Germline lookup yields CDR1 SGHAT and CDR2 FQNNGV. The CDR3 covers 15 residues. V was trimmed by 0 bases and J by 0 bases, leaving 6 bases between them. CDR3 protein: CASSLDSNSGNTIYF. As DNA, the CDR3 is TGTGCCAGCAGCTTAGACAGTAACTCTGGAAACACCATATATTTT.

The chain employs TRBV19 and TRBJ1-2; 7 positions agree with TRBD1. Germline assignment: CDR1 LNHDA and CDR2 SQIVND (reference sequence). V dropped 9 bases and J dropped 7; count of bases not matched to a gene: 11. This CDR3 is built from 13 residues. In DNA, the CDR3 is TGTGCCAGCCGGGAAGACAGGGTTGGTGGCTACACCTTC. Translating gives CASREDRVGGYTF.

This clone was detected once. The CDR3, as DNA: TGTGCCAGCAGTGAAACAGACGGCACAGATACGCAGTATTTT. The encoded protein is CASSETDGTDTQYF. This chain connects TRBV6-1 to TRBJ2-3, with D uncertain. The germline CDR1 and CDR2 sequences are MNHNS and SASEGT. The length of the CDR3 is 14 residues. Trimming took 2 bases from V and 1 from J, leaving 7 bases between them.

The chain couples TRBV30 to TRBJ1-2, with 7 nucleotides matching TRBD1. Germline V CDR1 and CDR2: GTSNPN, SVGIG (reference sequence). The V segment lost 5 bases and the J segment 6 bases; nucleotides outside the gene matches: 15. CDR3 length equals 15 residues. This chain's CDR3 is CAWAGTVSPVDGYTF. As DNA, the CDR3 is TGTGCCTGGGCCGGGACAGTCTCCCCGGTGGATGGCTACACCTTC.

J is TRBJ1-2 and V is TRBV6-5, with D perhaps TRBD1 (5 bases). CDR1 and CDR2 from the germline V gene are MNHEY and SVGAGI. The germline V and J ends were trimmed by 4 bases and 2 bases, with 11 bases remaining between them. The CDR3 runs to 14 residues. The CDR3: CASSFGGYNYGYTF. CDR3 coding DNA: TGTGCCAGCAGTTTCGGGGGGTACAACTATGGCTACACCTTC.

The CDR3 sequence: CASSLASDSPYGYTF. The CDR3 DNA reads as TGTGCCAGCAGCTTAGCGTCGGACAGCCCGTATGGCTACACCTTC. This chain connects TRBV11-2 to TRBJ1-2, with a weak D call TRBD1 (6 bases). Trimming left V 1 base short and J 5 bases short, with 14 bases between. CDR1 and CDR2 (germline): SGHAT, FQNNGV. The CDR3 runs to 15 residues.

V and J are TRBV7-6 and TRBJ2-5; 8 positions agree with TRBD2. The J call is doubtful: the DNA matches TRBJ2-7 better. The CDR3 is made up of 16 amino acids. CDR1 and CDR2 (germline): SGHVS, FNYEAQ. The CDR3 DNA sequence: TGTGCCAGCAGCTTACCAGCGGGAGATTCAGGGTCCGAGCAGTACTTC. Translating it yields CASSLPAGDSGSEQYF.

This clone was seen only once. The rearrangement joins TRBV5-6 to TRBJ2-5; TRBD2 matches at 8 bases. CDR3 length: 15 amino acids. Germline V gives CDR1 SGHDT, CDR2 YYEEEE. With 7 bases clipped from V and 2 bases from J, the junction kept 10 bases outside the gene matches. CDR3 sequence: CASQGLAGLQETQYF. For the CDR3, the DNA is TGTGCCAGCCAAGGTCTAGCGGGTCTACAAGAGACCCAGTACTTC.